Below, 2 T cell receptor beta chains from the same sample are listed, as sequenced in a study of blood T cell repertoires in COVID-19. Some clones are missing from TCRdb's copy, which holds only in-frame ones; the method was immunoSEQ multiplex PCR. The sample consists of 90,000 to 110,000 clones, 81% of them appearing once. Sequencing was done on a sample of peripheral blood. The receptors were sampled from a woman in her sixties or seventies with acute or convalescent COVID-19.

This chain joins TRBV9 and TRBJ1-1, with TRBD1 as a possible D gene (6 bases). Germline loops: CDR1 SGDLS, CDR2 YYNGEE. The V and J ends lost 4 bases and 5 bases respectively, with 15 bases between them. The CDR3 loop spans 14 amino acids. CDR3 DNA: TGTGCCAGCAGCATAGACAGGTCTGGGACTGAAGCTTTCTTT. Residues: CASSIDRSGTEAFF.

This chain joins TRBV18 and TRBJ1-2; the D is unclear. The CDR3 runs 14 residues. From germline, CDR1 is KGHSH and CDR2 LQKENI. Trimming removed 3 bases from V and 4 bases from J, with 12 bases in between. The CDR3 is CASSPPSAGYGYTF. In DNA, the CDR3 is TGTGCCAGCTCACCCCCTTCGGCGGGCTATGGCTACACCTTC. Full variable domain (outside the CDR3, taken from reference TRBV18 and TRBJ1-2): NAGVMQNPRHLVRRRGQEARLRCSPMKGHSHVYWYRQLPEEGLKFMVYLQKENIIDESGMPKERFSAEFPKEGPSILRIQQVVRGDSAAYFCASSPPSAGYGYTFGSGTRLTVV.